A single sample is the source of the 8 T cell receptor beta chains below, sequenced in a study of T-cell memory formation after mild COVID-19. TCRdb re-derived calls from the 5' RACE reads in MiXCR, one entry per CDR3 protein. Here the sample spans about 470,000 distinct CDR3 sequences, about 20% being singletons. The sequenced sample consisted of PBMCs or a T cell subset sorted from them (not recorded which). Source of these receptors: an adult woman who had mild COVID-19 (a few samples of this study predate the infection). Cell type and time point are not known.

This clonotype was counted a few times. The chain is built from TRBV7-2 and TRBJ2-7, with D possibly being TRBD2 (5 bases). Per germline, CDR1 SGHTA and CDR2 FQGNSA. The CDR3 sequence is 16 residues long. V shed 5 bases and J shed 2 bases, with 19 bases lying between them. CDR3 sequence (DNA): TGTGCCAGCAGCCCCAACCTAGGGAAGACTACCTACGAGCAGTACTTC. It is translated as CASSPNLGKTTYEQYF.

This clonotype was counted only a few times. The chain has TRBV7-2 and TRBJ2-1; perhaps TRBD2 as D (6 bases). The germline gives CDR1 SGHTA, CDR2 FQGNSA. The germline V and J ends were trimmed by 2 bases and 10 bases, with 15 bases remaining between them. The CDR3 runs 14 residues. CDR3 nucleotides: TGTGCCAGCAGCTTAAACGGGCGGGGAGCCGAGCAGTTCTTC. The encoded protein is CASSLNGRGAEQFF.

This clonotype was seen repeatedly, ten times or more. The chain combines TRBV20-1 with TRBJ2-2; unclear D gene. This CDR3 is 13 amino acids long. The V gene lost 1 base and the J gene lost 11 bases, with 14 bases spanning the gap. Germline V gene sequence: CDR1 DFQATT, CDR2 SNEGSKA (reference sequence). The CDR3 DNA sequence: TGCAGTGCTAGAGGCGTATCGGGTGGAGAGCTGTTTTTT. This sequence encodes CSARGVSGGELFF.

The CDR3 coding sequence is TGTGCCAGCAGCACCGATACCGAGCAGTACTTC. This sequence encodes CASSTDTEQYF. This chain connects TRBV5-4 to TRBJ2-7; unclear D gene. CDR1 and CDR2 from the germline V gene are SGHNT and YYREEE (reference sequence). The ends were cut back, 4 bases at V and 6 bases at J, with 8 bases in the middle. The CDR3 sequence is 11 residues long.

This clonotype was recorded at least ten times. The V gene is TRBV12-3 or TRBV12-4, the J gene TRBJ1-6; 9 bases align to TRBD1. V shed 11 bases, J shed 7 bases, and the junction held 6 bases outside the gene matches. The CDR3 consists of 13 residues. CDR3 nucleotide sequence: TGTGCCGTAAGAGGACAGGGGAATTCACCCCTCCACTTT. Translated: CAVRGQGNSPLHF.

With respect to this clonotype: The junction differs from germline at one of its ends, possibly a read error. The V gene is TRBV7-7, the J gene TRBJ2-6, with D uncertain. The CDR3 consists of 16 residues. Germline V CDR1 and CDR2: SSHAT, FNYEAQ (reference sequence). The DNA for the CDR3 is TGTGCTAGCAGCCCCGAGCAGTCCCCAGGGGCCAACGTCCTGACTTTC. Amino acid sequence: CASSPEQSPGANVLTF. Using reference TRBV7-7 and TRBJ2-6 for the parts outside the CDR3, the full variable domain is GAGVSQSPRYKVTKRGQDVTLRCDPISSHATLYWYQQALGQGPEFLTYFNYEAQPDKSGLPSDRFSAERPEGSISTLTIQRTEQRDSAMYRCASSPEQSPGANVLTFGAGSRLTVL.

This clonotype is medium-sized in the sample. The chain recombines TRBV11-1 with TRBJ1-1; tentatively, D is TRBD1 (5 bases). The CDR3 extends over 15 amino acids. V lost 1 base and J lost 5, with 14 bases in between. Germline V gene sequence: CDR1 SGHAT, CDR2 FQDESV (reference sequence). CDR3 sequence reads: CASSLGRQRGTEAFF. In DNA, the CDR3 is TGTGCCAGCAGCTTAGGACGTCAGAGGGGAACTGAAGCTTTCTTT. The full variable domain, its missing parts supplied by reference TRBV11-1 and TRBJ1-1, is EAEVAQSPRYKITEKSQAVAFWCDPISGHATLYWYRQILGQGPELLVQFQDESVVDDSQLPKDRFSAERLKGVDSTLKIQPAELGDSAMYLCASSLGRQRGTEAFFGQGTRLTVV.

This chain links TRBV6-6 with TRBJ1-1; weak D call: TRBD1 (5 bases). The CDR3 is made up of 17 amino acids. Trimming stripped 5 bases from V and 0 bases from J, with 19 bases between. The germline V gene encodes CDR1 MNHNY and CDR2 SVGAGI (reference sequence). The CDR3 DNA reads as TGTGCCAGCAGTAGAGGGGAGCTTAGCCTCGTGAACACTGAAGCTTTCTTT. Amino acid sequence: CASSRGELSLVNTEAFF.